This T cell receptor beta chain stems from a study of T cell clones after liver transplantation. Overall study: Pre-transplant mixed lymphocyte reactions yielded third-party-reactive TCRbeta sequences as comparators for graft-donor-reactive sequences. Three of the eight recipients were HCV-positive; the rest had non-autoimmune, non-viral transplant indications.

In the case of this clone: What it binds is not known.

Overall study findings and caveats: Post-transplant, graft-donor-reactive CD4 TCRbeta sequences in blood dropped significantly in most of the 8 subjects. In a couple of subjects, few donor cells limited the measurable donor-reactive repertoire.

The CDR3 consists of 16 residues. Per germline, CDR1 LNHDA and CDR2 SQIVND (reference sequence). Trimming took 5 bases from V and 3 from J, leaving 18 bases between them. Assay: immunoSEQ multiplex PCR; the TCRdb copy retains only in-frame clones and omits some. The sample has tens of thousands of clones; 80% are singletons. The chain is built from TRBV19 and TRBJ2-3; weak D call: TRBD1 (5 bases). This sequence originates from a human patient who received a liver transplant. Some T cells may be the graft donor's. The sequenced sample was CD4+ T cells from blood, obtained 12 months after liver transplant. This CDR3 reads CASSVQGKARTDTQYF. The DNA of the CDR3 is TGTGCCAGTAGTGTCCAGGGCAAGGCACGTACAGATACGCAGTATTTT.